Following are 8 T cell receptor beta chains from one sample sequenced in a study of T cells after yellow fever vaccination. MiXCR, applied by TCRdb to the 5' RACE reads, yields one record per CDR3 protein. The top ten clones hold 11% to 15% of a sample with 450,000 to 650,000 distinct CDR3 sequences, roughly 14% of them seen once. The source material was PBMCs, sampled on the day of the yellow fever booster vaccination. The receptor set was obtained from a man aged 30 to 45 who received the YFV17D yellow fever vaccine.

Turning to this clonotype: A junction boundary mismatches the germline segment, possibly from a read error. The genes are TRBV7-9 and TRBJ2-1, with 7 nucleotides matching TRBD1. This CDR3 is built from 14 residues. Germline CDR1 and CDR2: SEHNR and FQNEAQ (reference sequence). The CDR3: CASRLEDRVNEQFF. The CDR3 DNA reads TGTGCCAGCAGGTTAGAAGACAGGGTCAATGAGCAGTTCTTC.

Only a few counts were recorded for this clonotype. The rearrangement uses TRBV9 and TRBJ2-7; 8 bases agree with TRBD2. The V gene end was trimmed by 4 bases and the J gene end by 3 bases; junction bases not matched to a gene: 9. Looked up from germline, CDR1 is SGDLS and CDR2 is YYNGEE. This CDR3 is 15 amino acids long. The CDR3 nucleotides are TGTGCCAGCAGCTCTCAAGCGGGGGCCCACTACGAGCAGTACTTC. Translated: CASSSQAGAHYEQYF.

This clonotype was seen a few times. The chain recombines TRBV9 with TRBJ2-5; D gene uncertain. The CDR3 runs to 15 residues. The V end lost 0 bases, the J end lost 8 bases, and 17 bases lay between the germline ends. Germline loops: CDR1 SGDLS, CDR2 YYNGEE. The CDR3 sequence: CASSVEAGNWETQYF. The CDR3 DNA reads as TGTGCCAGCAGCGTAGAGGCAGGAAATTGGGAAACCCAGTACTTC.

The J gene is TRBJ2-5, the V gene TRBV7-8; perhaps TRBD1 as D (6 bases). Germline CDR1 is SGHVS and CDR2 is FQNEAQ. The germline V and J ends were trimmed by 9 bases and 5 bases, with 19 bases remaining between them. CDR3 size: 14 residues. Written as DNA, the CDR3 is TGTGCCAGTTCCTCACTAGGGGGAAAGGAGACCCAGTACTTC. This sequence encodes CASSSLGGKETQYF.

This rearrangement joins TRBV7-9 to TRBJ1-5; D possibly corresponds to TRBD1 (6 bases). V lost 5 bases to trimming and J lost 4 bases, with 15 bases between them. This CDR3 has 15 residues. Per germline, CDR1 SEHNR and CDR2 FQNEAQ (reference sequence). CDR3 DNA: TGTGCCAGCAGCCCCAAAGGGGGGGCGAATCAGCCCCAGCATTTT. This sequence encodes CASSPKGGANQPQHF.

Ten or more counts support this clonotype. This sequence joins TRBV12-3 or TRBV12-4 and TRBJ2-7; 7 positions match TRBD1. V shed 6 bases, J shed 0 bases, and the junction held 5 bases outside the gene matches. The CDR3 sequence is 14 residues long. In DNA, the CDR3 is TGTGCCAGCAGCGACAGGGCTCACTCCTACGAGCAGTACTTC. This codes for CASSDRAHSYEQYF.

This clonotype was observed at least ten times. The V and J genes are TRBV20-1 and TRBJ2-3, with D possibly being TRBD1 (5 bases). The V gene lost 1 base and the J gene lost 5 bases, with 22 bases spanning the gap. This CDR3 is built from 17 residues. Germline CDR1 is DFQATT and CDR2 is SNEGSKA (reference sequence). DNA of the CDR3: TGCAGTGCTAGAGCCTTCGGCGGCACCCAAAGGGGAGATACGCAGTATTTT. This codes for CSARAFGGTQRGDTQYF.

The CDR3 DNA reads as TGTGCCAGCAGCCAAGAGGGACTAGCGGGAGAATCAGATACGCAGTATTTT. Its protein product is CASSQEGLAGESDTQYF. The chain carries TRBV3-1 and TRBJ2-3; 14 nucleotides agree with TRBD2. CDR3 length equals 17 residues. Per germline, CDR1 LGHDT and CDR2 YNNKEL (reference sequence). V was clipped by 0 bases and J by 4 bases; unmatched bases: 3.